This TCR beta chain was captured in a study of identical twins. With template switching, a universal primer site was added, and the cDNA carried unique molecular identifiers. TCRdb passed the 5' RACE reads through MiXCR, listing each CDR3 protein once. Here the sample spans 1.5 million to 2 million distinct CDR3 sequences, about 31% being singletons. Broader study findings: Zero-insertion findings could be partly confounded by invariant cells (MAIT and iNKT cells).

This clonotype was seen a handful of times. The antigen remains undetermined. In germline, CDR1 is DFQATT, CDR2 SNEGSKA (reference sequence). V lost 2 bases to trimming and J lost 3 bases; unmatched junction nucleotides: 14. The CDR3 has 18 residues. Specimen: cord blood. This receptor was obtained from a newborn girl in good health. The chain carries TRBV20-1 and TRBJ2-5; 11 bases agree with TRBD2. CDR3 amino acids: CSARMGLADLLGKETQYF. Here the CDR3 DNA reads TGCAGTGCTAGAATGGGACTAGCGGACCTCTTGGGGAAAGAGACCCAGTACTTC.